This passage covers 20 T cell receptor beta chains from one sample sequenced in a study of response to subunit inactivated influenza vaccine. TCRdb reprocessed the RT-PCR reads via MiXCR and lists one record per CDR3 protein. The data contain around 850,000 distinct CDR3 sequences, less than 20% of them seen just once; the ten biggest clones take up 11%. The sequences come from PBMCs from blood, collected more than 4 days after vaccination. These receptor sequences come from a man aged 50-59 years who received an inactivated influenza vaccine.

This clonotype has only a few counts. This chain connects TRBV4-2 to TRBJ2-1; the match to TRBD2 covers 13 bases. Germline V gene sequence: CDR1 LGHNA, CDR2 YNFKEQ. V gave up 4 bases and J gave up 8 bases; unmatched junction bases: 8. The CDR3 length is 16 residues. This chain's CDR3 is CASSPQTSGGAYEQFF. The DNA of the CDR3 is TGTGCCAGCAGCCCACAAACTAGCGGGGGGGCGTATGAGCAGTTCTTC.

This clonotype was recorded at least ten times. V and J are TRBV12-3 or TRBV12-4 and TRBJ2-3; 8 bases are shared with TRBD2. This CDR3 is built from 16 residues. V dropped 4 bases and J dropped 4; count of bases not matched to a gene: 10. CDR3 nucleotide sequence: TGTGCCAGCAGTTCCGCCGGGACTAGAGGCTCAGATACGCAGTATTTT. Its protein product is CASSSAGTRGSDTQYF.

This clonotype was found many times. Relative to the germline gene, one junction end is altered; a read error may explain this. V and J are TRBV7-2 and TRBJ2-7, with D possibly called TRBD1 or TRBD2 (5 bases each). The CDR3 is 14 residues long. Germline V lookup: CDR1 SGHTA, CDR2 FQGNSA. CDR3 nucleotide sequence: TGTGCCAGCAGCTTAGGTCGGGGACGGAGTGCCTTGTTCTTC. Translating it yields CASSLGRGRSALFF.

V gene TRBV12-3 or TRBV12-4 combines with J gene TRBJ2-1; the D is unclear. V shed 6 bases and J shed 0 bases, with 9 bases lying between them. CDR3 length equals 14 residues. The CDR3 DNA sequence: TGTGCCAGCAGAACGGAGTACTCCTACAATGAGCAGTTCTTC. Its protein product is CASRTEYSYNEQFF.

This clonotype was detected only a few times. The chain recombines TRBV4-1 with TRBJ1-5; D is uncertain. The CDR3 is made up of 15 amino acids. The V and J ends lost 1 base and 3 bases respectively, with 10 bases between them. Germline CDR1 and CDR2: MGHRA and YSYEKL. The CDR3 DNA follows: TGCGCCAGCAGCCAAGTGTGGATTTCCAATCAGCCCCAGCATTTT. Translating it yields CASSQVWISNQPQHF.

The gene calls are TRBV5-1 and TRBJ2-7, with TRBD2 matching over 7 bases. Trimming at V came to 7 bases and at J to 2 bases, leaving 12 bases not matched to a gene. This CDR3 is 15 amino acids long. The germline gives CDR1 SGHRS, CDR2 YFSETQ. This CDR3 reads CASRILLALAYEQYF. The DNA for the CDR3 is TGCGCCAGCCGAATTTTACTAGCGTTAGCCTACGAGCAGTACTTC.

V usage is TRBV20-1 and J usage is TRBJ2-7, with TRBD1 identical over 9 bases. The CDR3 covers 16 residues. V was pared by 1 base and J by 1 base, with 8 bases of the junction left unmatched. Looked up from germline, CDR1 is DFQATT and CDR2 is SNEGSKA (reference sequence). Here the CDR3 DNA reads TGCAGTGCTAGAGTGGTCGGGGACAGGGTTTCCTACGAGCAGTACTTC. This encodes CSARVVGDRVSYEQYF.

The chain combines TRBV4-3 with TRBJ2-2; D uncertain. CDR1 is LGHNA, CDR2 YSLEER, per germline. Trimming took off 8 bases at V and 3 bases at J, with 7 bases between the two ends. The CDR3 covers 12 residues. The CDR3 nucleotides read TGCGCCAGCCTGGGATACACCGGGGAGCTGTTTTTT. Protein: CASLGYTGELFF.

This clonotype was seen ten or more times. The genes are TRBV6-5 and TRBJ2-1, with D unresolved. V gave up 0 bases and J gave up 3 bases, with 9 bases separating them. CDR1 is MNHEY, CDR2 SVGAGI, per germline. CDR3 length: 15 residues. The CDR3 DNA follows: TGTGCCAGCAGTTACTCGAGACCGGACTACAATGAGCAGTTCTTC. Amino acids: CASSYSRPDYNEQFF.

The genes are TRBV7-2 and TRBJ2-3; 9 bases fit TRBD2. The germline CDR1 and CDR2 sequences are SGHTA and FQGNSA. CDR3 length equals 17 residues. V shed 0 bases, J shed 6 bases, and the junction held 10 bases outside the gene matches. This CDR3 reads CASSLALLRGGPDTQYF. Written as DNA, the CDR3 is TGTGCCAGCAGCTTAGCGCTGTTGCGGGGGGGCCCCGATACGCAGTATTTT. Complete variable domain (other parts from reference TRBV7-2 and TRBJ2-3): GAGVSQSPSNKVTEKGKDVELRCDPISGHTALYWYRQSLGQGLEFLIYFQGNSAPDKSGLPSDRFSAERTGGSVSTLTIQRTQQEDSAVYLCASSLALLRGGPDTQYFGPGTRLTVL.

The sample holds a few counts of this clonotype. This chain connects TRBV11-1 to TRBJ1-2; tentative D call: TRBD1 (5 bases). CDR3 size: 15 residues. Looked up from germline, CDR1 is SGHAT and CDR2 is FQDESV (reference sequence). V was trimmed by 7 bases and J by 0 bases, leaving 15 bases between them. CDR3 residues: CASTGGQGPNYGYTF. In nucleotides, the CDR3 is TGTGCCAGCACCGGTGGGCAGGGACCTAACTATGGCTACACCTTC.

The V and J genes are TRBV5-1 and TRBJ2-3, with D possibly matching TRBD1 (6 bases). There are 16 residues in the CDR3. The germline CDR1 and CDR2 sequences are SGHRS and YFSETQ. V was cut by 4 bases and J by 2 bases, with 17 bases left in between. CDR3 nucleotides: TGCGCCAGCAGCAGGGGGACCCTGTGGGTCACAGATACGCAGTATTTT. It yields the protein CASSRGTLWVTDTQYF.

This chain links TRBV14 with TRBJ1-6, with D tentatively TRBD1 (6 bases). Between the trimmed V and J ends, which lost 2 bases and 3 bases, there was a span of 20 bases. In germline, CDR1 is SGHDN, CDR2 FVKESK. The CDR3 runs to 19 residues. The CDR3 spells CASSQLGQIPDFYNSPLHF. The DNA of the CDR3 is TGTGCCAGCAGCCAACTCGGACAGATCCCTGACTTCTATAATTCACCCCTCCACTTT.

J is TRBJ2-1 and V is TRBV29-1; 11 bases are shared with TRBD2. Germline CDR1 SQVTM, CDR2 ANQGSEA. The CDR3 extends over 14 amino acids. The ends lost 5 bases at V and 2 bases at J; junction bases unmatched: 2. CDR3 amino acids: CSVPLAGAYNEQFF. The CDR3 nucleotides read TGCAGCGTTCCACTAGCGGGAGCCTACAATGAGCAGTTCTTC.

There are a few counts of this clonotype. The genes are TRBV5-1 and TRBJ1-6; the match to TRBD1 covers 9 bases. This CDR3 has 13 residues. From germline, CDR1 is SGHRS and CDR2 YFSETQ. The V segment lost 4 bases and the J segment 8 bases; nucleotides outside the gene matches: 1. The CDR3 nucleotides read TGCGCCAGCAGCGGGGACAGGGATTCACCCCTCCACTTT. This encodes CASSGDRDSPLHF.

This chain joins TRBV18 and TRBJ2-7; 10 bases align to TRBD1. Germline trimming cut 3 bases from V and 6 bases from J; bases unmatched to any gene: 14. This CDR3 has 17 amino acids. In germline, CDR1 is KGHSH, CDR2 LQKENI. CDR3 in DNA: TGTGCCAGCTCACCGAGCTCAGCCGGGACAGGGGATGGCGAGCAGTACTTC. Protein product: CASSPSSAGTGDGEQYF.

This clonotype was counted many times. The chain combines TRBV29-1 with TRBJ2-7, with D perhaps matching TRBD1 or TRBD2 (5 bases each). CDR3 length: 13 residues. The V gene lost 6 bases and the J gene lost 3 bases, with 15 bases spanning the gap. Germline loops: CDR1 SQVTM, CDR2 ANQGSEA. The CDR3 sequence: CSVSGRGSYEQYF. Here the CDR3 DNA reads TGCAGCGTCTCGGGGCGAGGGAGCTACGAGCAGTACTTC.

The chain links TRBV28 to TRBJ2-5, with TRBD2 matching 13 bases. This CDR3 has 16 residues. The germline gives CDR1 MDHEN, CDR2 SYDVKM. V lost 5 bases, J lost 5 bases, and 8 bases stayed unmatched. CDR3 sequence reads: CASSTRTSGSRETQYF. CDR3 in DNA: TGTGCCAGCAGTACCCGGACTAGCGGGAGTCGGGAGACCCAGTACTTC.

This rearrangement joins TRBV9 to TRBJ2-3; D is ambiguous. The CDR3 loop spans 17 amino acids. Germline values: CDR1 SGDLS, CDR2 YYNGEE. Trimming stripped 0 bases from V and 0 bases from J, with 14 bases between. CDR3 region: CASSVGVARLSTDTQYF. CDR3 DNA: TGTGCCAGCAGCGTAGGGGTTGCCCGGCTGAGCACAGATACGCAGTATTTT.

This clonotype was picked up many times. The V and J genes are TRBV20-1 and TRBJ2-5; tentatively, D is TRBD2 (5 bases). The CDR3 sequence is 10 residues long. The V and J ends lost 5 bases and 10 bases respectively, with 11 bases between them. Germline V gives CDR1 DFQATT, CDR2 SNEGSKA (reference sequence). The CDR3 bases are TGCAGTGCTCTAGACGGGGACCAGTACTTC. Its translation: CSALDGDQYF.